Shown below are 6 T cell receptor beta chains from a single sample sequenced in a study of OX40 agonist ivuxolimab in advanced cancers. The protocol was immunoSEQ multiplex PCR, while the TCRdb copy is restricted to in-frame clones and leaves out a portion. Among about 98,000 clones listed, approximately 93% were seen once. This specimen was CD4+ or CD8+ T cells sorted from blood, taken in a trial of the OX40 agonist ivuxolimab. The source is an adult with an advanced solid tumor such as melanoma, head and neck, liver or kidney cancer.

This chain links TRBV19 with TRBJ1-5, with D unclear. The V gene's germline CDR1 is LNHDA and CDR2 SQIVND (reference sequence). The V gene lost 3 bases and the J gene lost 5 bases, with 14 bases spanning the gap. The CDR3 sequence is 15 residues long. CDR3 sequence (DNA): TGTGCCAGTAGTATTGGTGGGAATTCAGATCAGCCCCAGCATTTT. Translated, it gives CASSIGGNSDQPQHF. Full variable domain (rest looked up from reference TRBV19 and TRBJ1-5): DGGITQSPKYLFRKEGQNVTLSCEQNLNHDAMYWYRQDPGQGLRLIYYSQIVNDFQKGDIAEGYSVSREKKESFPLTVTSAQKNPTAFYLCASSIGGNSDQPQHFGDGTRLSIL.

The chain links TRBV6-5 to TRBJ2-7; D gene ambiguous. The V end was cut by 2 bases, the J end by 6 bases, with 8 bases between. The CDR3 sequence is 12 residues long. Germline V CDR1 and CDR2: MNHEY, SVGAGI. CDR3 amino acids: CASSYTAREQYF. The DNA for the CDR3 is TGTGCCAGCAGTTACACGGCGCGCGAGCAGTACTTC.

The chain has TRBV28 and TRBJ1-4, with 8 bases fitting TRBD1. This CDR3 has 18 amino acids. Looked up from germline, CDR1 is MDHEN and CDR2 is SYDVKM. After removal of 3 bases from V and 8 bases from J, the junction contained 17 bases not matched to a gene. The CDR3 DNA reads as TGTGCCAGCAGTTTTGGCAGGGGGCGAGGGTTTGGTAACGAAAAACTGTTTTTT. It yields the protein CASSFGRGRGFGNEKLFF.

A single count supports this clone. The V and J genes are TRBV6-5 and TRBJ2-3; weak D call: TRBD2 (6 bases). The V gene lost 5 bases and the J gene lost 5 bases, with 17 bases spanning the gap. The germline V gene encodes CDR1 MNHEY and CDR2 SVGAGI. The CDR3 loop spans 15 amino acids. CDR3 sequence: CASSPLPGLQDTQYF. For the CDR3, the DNA is TGTGCCAGCAGTCCCCTACCGGGACTTCAAGATACGCAGTATTTT.

V gene TRBV15 combines with J gene TRBJ2-7; D gene unclear. Per the germline V gene, CDR1 is LNHNV and CDR2 is YYDKDF (reference sequence). The CDR3 is 14 residues long. V was shortened by 4 bases and J by 0 bases, with 10 bases between the two germline ends. The CDR3 nucleotides are TGTGCCACCAGCATGGGTGCCGGCTCCTACGAGCAGTACGTC. Amino acids: CATSMGAGSYEQYV.

This clone has a single count. This chain uses TRBV7-2 with TRBJ1-5; 8 nucleotides match TRBD1. V lost 5 bases, J lost 5 bases, and 5 bases stayed unmatched. The CDR3 has 14 amino acids. CDR1 and CDR2 from the germline V gene are SGHTA and FQGNSA. CDR3 loop: CASSPNRGDQPQHF. Here the CDR3 DNA reads TGTGCCAGCAGCCCTAACAGGGGGGATCAGCCCCAGCATTTT.